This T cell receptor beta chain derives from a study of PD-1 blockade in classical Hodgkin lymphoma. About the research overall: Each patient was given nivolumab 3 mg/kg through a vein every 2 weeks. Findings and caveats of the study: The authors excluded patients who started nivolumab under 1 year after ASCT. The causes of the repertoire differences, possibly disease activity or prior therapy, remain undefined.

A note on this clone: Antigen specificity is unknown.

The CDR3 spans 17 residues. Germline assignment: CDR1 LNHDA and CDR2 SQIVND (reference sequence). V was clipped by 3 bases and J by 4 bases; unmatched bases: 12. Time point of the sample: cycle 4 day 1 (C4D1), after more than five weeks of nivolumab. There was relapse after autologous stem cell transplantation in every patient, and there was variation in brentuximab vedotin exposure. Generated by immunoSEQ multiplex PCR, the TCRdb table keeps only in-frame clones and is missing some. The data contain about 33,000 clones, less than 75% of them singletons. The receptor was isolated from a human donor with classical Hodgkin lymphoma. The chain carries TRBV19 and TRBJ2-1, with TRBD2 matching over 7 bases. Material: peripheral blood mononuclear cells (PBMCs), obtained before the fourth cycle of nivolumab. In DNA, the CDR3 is TGTGCCAGTAGTATCGAGGGGACTATGCTTGGGTACAATGAGCAGTTCTTC. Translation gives CASSIEGTMLGYNEQFF.